The clone carrying this TCR beta chain has at least ten counts. Building of the TCR beta libraries involved iRepertoire HTBI primers and Arm-PCR of CDR3 regions. One entry per CDR3 protein results from TCRdb running MiXCR on the multiplex PCR reads. This table has some 350,000 distinct CDR3 sequences, about 16% appearing once. Time point reported: newly diagnosed GD, antithyroid drugs for less than 3 months. The TCR library was made from RNA extracted from PBMCs. One endocrinology department in Xi'an, China, was where patients came from. The data stem from a study of regulatory T cells in long-lasting Graves disease. The V gene's germline CDR1 is DFQATT and CDR2 SNEGSKA (reference sequence). V was pared by 2 bases and J by 6 bases, with 10 bases between. The CDR3 is 12 amino acids. These sequences were also reported in another study, on T cells in Graves' hyperthyroidism and ophthalmopathy. That report notes: Diagnosis rested on symptoms, serum thyroxine and TRAb, thyroid ultrasound, and orbital computed tomography. Expanded thyroid clonotypes (above 0.001) were mostly also found in blood.

This chain connects TRBV20-1 to TRBJ1-2, with D possibly matching TRBD1 (6 bases). Sequenced material: peripheral blood mononuclear cells (PBMCs), taken at new diagnosis, from a patient treated with antithyroid drugs. This TCR was sampled from a woman younger than 30 with Graves disease. CDR3 amino acids: CSARIQGHGYTF. CDR3 DNA: TGCAGTGCTAGAATCCAGGGGCATGGCTACACCTTC.